What follows describes a single TCR beta chain. The antigen is unknown. The sample belongs to a study of cytomegalovirus exposure and HLA in healthy donors. General study results and limits: Per a later analysis, fewer than 20,000 TCR beta sequences showed association with HLA alleles at 0.05 false discovery rate.

Germline V CDR1 and CDR2: GTSNPN, SVGIG (reference sequence). This CDR3 comprises 13 residues. Trimming stripped 7 bases from V and 1 base from J, with 14 bases between. Both 60 Vbeta primers and 13 Jbeta primers went into the PCR. Using immunoSEQ multiplex PCR, the repertoire was profiled, and TCRdb retains in-frame clones only, with some absent. Among 160,000 or so clones listed, about 88% were seen once. The receptor was derived from a woman aged 18 to 35 in good health and CMV-seronegative. The V and J genes are TRBV30 and TRBJ2-7; D is perhaps TRBD1 (6 bases). Sequenced input: PBMCs. DNA of the CDR3: TGTGCCTTCTCCCGGGACACATCCTACGAGCAGTACTTC. Translated, it gives CAFSRDTSYEQYF.